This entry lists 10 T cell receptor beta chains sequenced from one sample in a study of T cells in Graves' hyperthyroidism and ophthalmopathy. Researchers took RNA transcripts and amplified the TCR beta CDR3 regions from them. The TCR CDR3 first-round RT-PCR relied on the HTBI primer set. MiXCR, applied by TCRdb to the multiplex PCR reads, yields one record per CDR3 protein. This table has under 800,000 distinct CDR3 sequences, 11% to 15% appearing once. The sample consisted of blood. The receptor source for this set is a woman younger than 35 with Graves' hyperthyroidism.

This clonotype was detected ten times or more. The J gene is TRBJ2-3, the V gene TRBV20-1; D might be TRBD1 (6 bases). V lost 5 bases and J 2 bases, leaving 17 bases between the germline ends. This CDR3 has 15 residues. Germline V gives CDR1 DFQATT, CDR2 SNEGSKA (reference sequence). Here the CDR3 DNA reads TGCAGTGCTCTTACAGGGTCTTTTGCCACAGATACGCAGTATTTT. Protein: CSALTGSFATDTQYF.

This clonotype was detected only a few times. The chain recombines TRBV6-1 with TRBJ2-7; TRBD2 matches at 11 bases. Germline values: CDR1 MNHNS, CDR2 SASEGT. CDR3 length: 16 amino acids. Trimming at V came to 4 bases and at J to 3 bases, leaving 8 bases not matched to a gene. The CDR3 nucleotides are TGTGCCAGCAGTGCCCCACCGGGACTAGCGGACTACGAGCAGTACTTC. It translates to CASSAPPGLADYEQYF.

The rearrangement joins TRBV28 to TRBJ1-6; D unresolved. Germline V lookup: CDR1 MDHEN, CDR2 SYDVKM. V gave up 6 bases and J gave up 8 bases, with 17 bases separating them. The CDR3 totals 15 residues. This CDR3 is CASSLRSQRDSPLHF. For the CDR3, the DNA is TGTGCCAGCAGCCTCCGGAGCCAACGGGATTCACCCCTCCACTTT.

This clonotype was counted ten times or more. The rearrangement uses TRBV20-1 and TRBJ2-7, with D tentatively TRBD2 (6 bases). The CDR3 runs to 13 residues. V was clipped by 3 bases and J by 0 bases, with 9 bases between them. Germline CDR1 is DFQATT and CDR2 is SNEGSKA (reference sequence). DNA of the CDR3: TGCAGTGCTAGGGACTACCTCTCCTACGAGCAGTACTTC. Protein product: CSARDYLSYEQYF.

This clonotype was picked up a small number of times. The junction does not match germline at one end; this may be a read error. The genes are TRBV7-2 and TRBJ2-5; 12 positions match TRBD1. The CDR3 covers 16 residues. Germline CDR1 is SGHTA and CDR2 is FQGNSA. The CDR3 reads CASSQTGTGGEKTQYF. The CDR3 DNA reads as TGCGCCAGCAGCCAAACCGGGACAGGGGGCGAAAAGACCCAGTACTTC.

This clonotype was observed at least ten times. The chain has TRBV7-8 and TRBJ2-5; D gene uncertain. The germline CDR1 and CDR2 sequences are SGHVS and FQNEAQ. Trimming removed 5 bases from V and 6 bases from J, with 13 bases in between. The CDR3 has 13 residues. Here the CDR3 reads CASSLLNGKTQYF. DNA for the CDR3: TGTGCCAGCAGCCTCCTTAATGGAAAGACCCAGTACTTC.

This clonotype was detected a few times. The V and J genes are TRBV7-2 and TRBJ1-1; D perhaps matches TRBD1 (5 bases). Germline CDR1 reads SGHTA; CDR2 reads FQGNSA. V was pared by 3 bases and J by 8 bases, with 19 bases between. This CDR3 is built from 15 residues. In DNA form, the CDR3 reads TGTGCCAGCAGCTTTCGCCCATCCAGGGCATGGGAAGCTTTCTTT. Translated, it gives CASSFRPSRAWEAFF. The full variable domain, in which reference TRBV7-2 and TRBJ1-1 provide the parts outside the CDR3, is GAGVSQSPSNKVTEKGKDVELRCDPISGHTALYWYRQSLGQGLEFLIYFQGNSAPDKSGLPSDRFSAERTGGSVSTLTIQRTQQEDSAVYLCASSFRPSRAWEAFFGQGTRLTVV.

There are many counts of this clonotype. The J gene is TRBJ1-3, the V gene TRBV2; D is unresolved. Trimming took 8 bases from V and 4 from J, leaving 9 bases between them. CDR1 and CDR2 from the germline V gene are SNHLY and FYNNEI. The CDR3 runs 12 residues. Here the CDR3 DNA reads TGTGCCAGCCGCGAGGTCGGAAACACCATATATTTT. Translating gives CASREVGNTIYF.

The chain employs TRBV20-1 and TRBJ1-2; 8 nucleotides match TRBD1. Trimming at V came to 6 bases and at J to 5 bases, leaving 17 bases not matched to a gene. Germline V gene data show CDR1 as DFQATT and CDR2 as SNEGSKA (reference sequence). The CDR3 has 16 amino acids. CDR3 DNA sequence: TGCAGTGCGCCCGGAGGGGCCAGGGGGCGGGCGTATGGCTACACCTTC. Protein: CSAPGGARGRAYGYTF.

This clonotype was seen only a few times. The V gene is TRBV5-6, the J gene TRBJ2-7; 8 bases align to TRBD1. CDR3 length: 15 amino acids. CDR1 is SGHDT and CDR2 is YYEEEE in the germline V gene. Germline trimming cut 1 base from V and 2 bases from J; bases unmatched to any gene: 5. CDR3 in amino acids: CASSLLDRDTYEQYF. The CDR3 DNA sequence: TGTGCCAGCAGCTTGTTGGACAGGGATACCTACGAGCAGTACTTC. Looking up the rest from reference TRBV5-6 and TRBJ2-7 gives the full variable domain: DAGVTQSPTHLIKTRGQQVTLRCSPKSGHDTVSWYQQALGQGPQFIFQYYEEEERQRGNFPDRFSGHQFPNYSSELNVNALLLGDSALYLCASSLLDRDTYEQYFGPGTRLTVT.